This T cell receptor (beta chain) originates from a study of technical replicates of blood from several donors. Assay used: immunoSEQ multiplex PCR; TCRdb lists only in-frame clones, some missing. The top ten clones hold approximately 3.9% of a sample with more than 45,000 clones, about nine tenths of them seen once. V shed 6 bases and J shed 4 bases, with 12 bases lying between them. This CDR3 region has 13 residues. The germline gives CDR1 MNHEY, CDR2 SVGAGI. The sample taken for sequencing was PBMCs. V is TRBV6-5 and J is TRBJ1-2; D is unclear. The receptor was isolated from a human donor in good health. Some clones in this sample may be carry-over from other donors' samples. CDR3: CASSPSYSYGYTF. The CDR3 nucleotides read TGTGCCAGCAGCCCCAGTTACAGCTATGGCTACACCTTC.